Presented here are 28 T cell receptor beta chains from one specimen sequenced in a study of OX40 agonist ivuxolimab in advanced cancers. Assay used: immunoSEQ multiplex PCR; TCRdb lists only in-frame clones, some missing. The sample has nearly 80,000 clones; around 82% are singletons. Sequences were derived from CD4+ or CD8+ T cells sorted from blood, sampled in a trial of the OX40 agonist ivuxolimab. Receptors originate from an adult with an advanced solid tumor such as melanoma, head and neck, liver or kidney cancer.

The chain links TRBV12-5 to TRBJ1-5; TRBD1 aligns across 7 bases. The CDR3 totals 17 residues. V lost 1 base, J lost 3 bases, and 9 bases stayed unmatched. Germline V CDR1 and CDR2: LGHNT, FRNRAP. CDR3 loop: CASGLDSRTGYNQPQHF. The CDR3 DNA is TGTGCTAGTGGTTTGGACAGCCGGACAGGATACAATCAGCCCCAGCATTTT.

In this sample, this clone turned up a few times. The chain employs TRBV9 and TRBJ2-7; 15 nucleotides agree with TRBD2. The CDR3 extends over 15 amino acids. Germline V gene data show CDR1 as SGDLS and CDR2 as YYNGEE. J gave up 7 bases and V 0 bases, and 2 bases lay outside the gene matches. The CDR3 bases are TGTGCCAGCAGCGTAGACGGGACTAGCGGGAGGGAGCAGTACTTC. Its protein product is CASSVDGTSGREQYF. The variable domain in full, with the rest retrieved from reference TRBV9 and TRBJ2-7, is DSGVTQTPKHLITATGQRVTLRCSPRSGDLSVYWYQQSLDQGLQFLIQYYNGEERAKGNILERFSAQQFPDLHSELNLSSLELGDSALYFCASSVDGTSGREQYFGPGTRLTVT.

The table lists this clone with a count of one. The chain joins TRBV28 to TRBJ2-7; TRBD1 matches at 8 bases. There are 14 residues in the CDR3. CDR1 and CDR2 from the germline V gene are MDHEN and SYDVKM. The V segment lost 6 bases and the J segment 2 bases; nucleotides outside the gene matches: 6. CDR3 amino acids: CASSPLTGAYEQYF. CDR3 bases: TGTGCCAGCAGCCCCTTGACAGGGGCCTACGAGCAGTACTTC.

The chain joins TRBV5-1 to TRBJ2-5; 8 nucleotides align to TRBD1. The J call may not be correct, given that the DNA end is closer to TRBJ2-7. This CDR3 has 14 residues. The germline V gene encodes CDR1 SGHRS and CDR2 YFSETQ. The CDR3 protein is CASSLVTGGYEQYF. Here the CDR3 DNA reads TGCGCCAGCAGCTTGGTTACAGGGGGATACGAGCAGTACTTC.

This CDR3 is CASNGLWETQYF. DNA for the CDR3: TGTGCCAGCAACGGACTATGGGAGACCCAGTACTTC. J is TRBJ2-5 and V is TRBV5-8; perhaps TRBD2 as D (6 bases). The CDR3 has 12 residues. The V and J ends lost 6 bases and 5 bases respectively, with 11 bases between them. The germline CDR1 and CDR2 sequences are SGHTS and YDEGEE.

This sequence joins TRBV7-6 and TRBJ1-3; D unclear. The V and J ends lost 0 bases and 2 bases respectively, with 8 bases between them. Germline values: CDR1 SGHVS, CDR2 FNYEAQ. This CDR3 has 15 residues. The CDR3 sequence is CASSLAPAPGNTIYF. CDR3 nucleotides: TGTGCCAGCAGCTTAGCGCCTGCCCCTGGAAACACCATATATTTT. Combining the CDR3 with reference TRBV7-6 and TRBJ1-3 gives the whole variable domain GAGVSQSPRYKVTKRGQDVALRCDPISGHVSLYWYRQALGQGPEFLTYFNYEAQQDKSGLPNDRFSAERPEGSISTLTIQRTEQRDSAMYRCASSLAPAPGNTIYFGEGSWLTVV.

V gene TRBV2 combines with J gene TRBJ2-7; 7 bases fit TRBD2. There are 14 residues in the CDR3. The ends lost 2 bases at V and 2 bases at J; junction bases unmatched: 3. Germline V gene lookup returns CDR1 SNHLY and CDR2 FYNNEI. The CDR3: CASSERRETYEQYF. CDR3 nucleotide sequence: TGTGCCAGCAGTGAACGGCGGGAGACCTACGAGCAGTACTTC.

This sequence joins TRBV5-1 and TRBJ2-1; 7 positions agree with TRBD1. The V gene end was trimmed by 3 bases and the J gene end by 5 bases; junction bases not matched to a gene: 5. CDR3 length: 14 amino acids. Germline V gene lookup returns CDR1 SGHRS and CDR2 YFSETQ. CDR3 sequence (DNA): TGCGCCAGCAGCTCCGCCGGGACAGACAATGAGCAGTTCTTC. Its protein is CASSSAGTDNEQFF.

In the case of this clone: Other DNA sequences in this sample translate to the same CDR3. The rearrangement uses TRBV7-3 and TRBJ2-6; unclear D gene. The V and J ends lost 5 bases and 3 bases respectively, with 5 bases between them. CDR1 and CDR2 from the germline V gene are SGHTA and FQGTGA. The CDR3 covers 13 residues. The CDR3 coding sequence is TGTGCCAGCAGCCTAGATGGGGCCAACGTCCTGACTTTC. This gives the protein CASSLDGANVLTF.

This chain uses TRBV7-2 with TRBJ2-7; D not resolved. Per the germline V gene, CDR1 is SGHTA and CDR2 is FQGNSA. V lost 6 bases, J lost 4 bases, and 10 bases lay in between. The CDR3 length is 12 residues. CDR3 protein: CASSSIAYEQYF. The CDR3 DNA reads TGTGCCAGCAGTTCCATAGCTTACGAGCAGTACTTC.

The chain employs TRBV11-3 and TRBJ2-1, with unresolved D. CDR3 length equals 14 residues. The germline gives CDR1 SGHNT, CDR2 YENEEA. V was trimmed by 1 base and J by 3 bases, leaving 7 bases between them. CDR3 loop: CASSLVSGYNEQFF. The CDR3 DNA is TGTGCCAGCAGCTTAGTTTCGGGCTACAATGAGCAGTTCTTC.

This chain connects TRBV2 to TRBJ2-1, with D hard to call. V was cut by 5 bases and J by 15 bases, with 17 bases left in between. This CDR3 comprises 12 residues. CDR1 SNHLY and CDR2 FYNNEI come from the germline V gene. The CDR3 nucleotides read TGTGCCAGCAGTATCCGGGCCCCTCCCCGGTTCTTC. This encodes CASSIRAPPRFF.

Relative to its sample, this clone is medium-sized (0.01 to 0.1%). The chain uses TRBV13 and TRBJ2-7; 7 bases match TRBD2. The CDR3 has 14 amino acids. Germline V lookup: CDR1 PRHDT, CDR2 FYEKMQ (reference sequence). Trimming at V came to 2 bases and at J to 0 bases, leaving 1 base not matched to a gene. The CDR3 region is CASSLSGTSYEQYF. In DNA, the CDR3 is TGTGCCAGCAGCTTAAGCGGGACCTCCTACGAGCAGTACTTC.

The chain recombines TRBV28 with TRBJ2-1, with D possibly being TRBD2 (7 bases). Looked up from germline, CDR1 is MDHEN and CDR2 is SYDVKM. Trimming removed 4 bases from V and 7 bases from J, with 20 bases in between. The CDR3 runs 16 residues. This CDR3 is CASSSPREGGVNEQFF. The CDR3 DNA is TGTGCCAGCAGTTCGCCCCGCGAGGGGGGGGTAAATGAGCAGTTCTTC.

This chain links TRBV5-4 with TRBJ1-1; 7 nucleotides agree with TRBD1. The junction had 6 bases not matched to a gene; V was cut back by 4 bases and J by 3 bases. The germline CDR1 and CDR2 sequences are SGHNT and YYREEE (reference sequence). The CDR3 covers 14 residues. The CDR3 loop reads CASSLDRWDTEAFF. CDR3 sequence (DNA): TGTGCCAGCAGCCTGGACAGGTGGGACACTGAAGCTTTCTTT.

The rearrangement joins TRBV7-8 to TRBJ2-2; D is undetermined. Trimming left V 1 base short and J 9 bases short, with 6 bases between. Germline CDR1 is SGHVS and CDR2 is FQNEAQ. The CDR3 is 12 residues long. As DNA, the CDR3 is TGTGCCAGCAGCTTAGGTGGGCGGGAGCTGTTTTTT. Protein sequence: CASSLGGRELFF.

The chain links TRBV15 to TRBJ1-1; D remains unclear. Germline V gene sequence: CDR1 LNHNV, CDR2 YYDKDF (reference sequence). This CDR3 spans 15 amino acids. V lost 1 base, J lost 4 bases, and 13 bases lay in between. DNA for the CDR3: TGTGCCACCAGCAGAGCCCCCCGGGAGGGCACTGAAGCTTTCTTT. Protein product: CATSRAPREGTEAFF.

CDR3 in amino acids: CASSPRDRANYGYTF. CDR3 bases: TGTGCCAGCAGCCCCCGGGACAGGGCTAACTATGGCTACACCTTC. J is TRBJ1-2 and V is TRBV7-9; TRBD1 matches 9 bases. The CDR3 has 15 amino acids. V lost 5 bases, J lost 0 bases, and 4 bases stayed unmatched. The germline gives CDR1 SEHNR, CDR2 FQNEAQ (reference sequence).

This chain uses TRBV13 with TRBJ2-1; TRBD2 matches at 10 bases. The CDR3 covers 17 residues. Trimming took 0 bases from V and 5 from J; bases not matched to a gene: 7. The germline V gene encodes CDR1 PRHDT and CDR2 FYEKMQ (reference sequence). The CDR3 DNA follows: TGTGCCAGCAGCTTAGGCGGTCTAGCGGGAGAGAACAATGAGCAGTTCTTC. It codes for CASSLGGLAGENNEQFF.

The J gene is TRBJ2-1, the V gene TRBV2, with D unresolved. V dropped 4 bases and J dropped 4 bases, with 2 bases sitting between them. The CDR3 has 11 amino acids. Per the germline V gene, CDR1 is SNHLY and CDR2 is FYNNEI. The CDR3 is CASSGYNEQFF. In DNA, the CDR3 is TGTGCCAGCAGTGGTTACAATGAGCAGTTCTTC.

Worth noting for this clone: Other DNA sequences within the sample encode an identical CDR3. The V call is TRBV2, the J call TRBJ2-7, with no clear D. Germline V gene data show CDR1 as SNHLY and CDR2 as FYNNEI. The CDR3 extends over 13 amino acids. With 7 bases removed from V and 2 bases from J, the gap between germline ends came to 12 bases. In DNA form, the CDR3 reads TGTGCCAGCACCCCCACTGGCGCCTACGAGCAGTACTTC. Its translation is CASTPTGAYEQYF.

The chain employs TRBV15 and TRBJ2-1; D is undetermined. Trimming removed 7 bases from V and 4 bases from J, with 14 bases in between. The germline gives CDR1 LNHNV, CDR2 YYDKDF (reference sequence). This CDR3 spans 14 amino acids. The CDR3 spells CATKDGRIYNEQFF. Here the CDR3 DNA reads TGTGCCACCAAAGACGGCAGAATTTACAATGAGCAGTTCTTC.

Here the CDR3 reads CAWSADRGGNTIYF. CDR3 nucleotides: TGTGCCTGGAGTGCCGACAGGGGGGGAAACACCATATATTTT. The chain employs TRBV30 and TRBJ1-3; 9 bases fit TRBD1. The CDR3 has 14 residues. The trim removed 1 base at V and 4 bases at J, leaving 2 bases unmatched. CDR1 is GTSNPN and CDR2 is SVGIG in the germline V gene (reference sequence). Based on the CDR3 plus reference TRBV30 and TRBJ1-3, the full variable domain is SQTIHQWPATLVQPVGSPLSLECTVEGTSNPNLYWYRQAAGRGLQLLFYSVGIGQISSEVPQNLSASRPQDRQFILSSKKLLLSDSGFYLCAWSADRGGNTIYFGEGSWLTVV.

There are a few counts of this clone. The V gene is TRBV30, the J gene TRBJ2-2; 8 bases match TRBD2. Germline CDR1 reads GTSNPN; CDR2 reads SVGIG (reference sequence). This CDR3 region has 16 residues. Unmatched junction bases numbered 6, after V lost 3 bases and J lost 0 bases. The CDR3 DNA sequence: TGTGCCTGGAGAAGTAGGACTAGCCCGAACACCGGGGAGCTGTTTTTT. Its translation: CAWRSRTSPNTGELFF.

This clone was detected a few times. The chain has TRBV11-3 and TRBJ2-7, with D tentatively TRBD2 (5 bases). CDR3 size: 13 residues. Germline V gene lookup returns CDR1 SGHNT and CDR2 YENEEA. Trimming left V 5 bases short and J 6 bases short, with 14 bases between. Here the CDR3 reads CASSSSVRLEQYF. The CDR3 nucleotides read TGTGCCAGCAGCAGTAGCGTCCGACTCGAGCAGTACTTC.

The genes are TRBV30 and TRBJ1-6, with D possibly being TRBD1 (5 bases). V lost 5 bases, J lost 3 bases, and 14 bases lay in between. The germline V gene encodes CDR1 GTSNPN and CDR2 SVGIG (reference sequence). The CDR3 spans 15 residues. CDR3 sequence reads: CAWCSRRDYNSPLHF. CDR3 sequence (DNA): TGTGCCTGGTGCTCGCGCAGGGACTATAATTCACCCCTCCACTTT.

The chain has TRBV27 and TRBJ1-1; a possible D gene is TRBD1 (5 bases). The germline gives CDR1 MNHEY, CDR2 SMNVEV (reference sequence). The CDR3 spans 14 residues. Between the trimmed V and J ends, which lost 2 bases and 5 bases, there was a span of 12 bases. The CDR3 DNA follows: TGTGCCAGCAGTTTAGGAGGTTGGGGGACTGAAGCTTTCTTT. Residues: CASSLGGWGTEAFF.

This clone occurred once. V and J are TRBV18 and TRBJ2-1, with 8 bases matching TRBD2. Germline V gene sequence: CDR1 KGHSH, CDR2 LQKENI. V gave up 3 bases and J gave up 6 bases; unmatched junction bases: 13. The CDR3 loop spans 17 amino acids. Here the CDR3 reads CASSPAPGLEYINEQFF. CDR3 bases: TGTGCCAGCTCACCTGCCCCGGGACTAGAATACATCAATGAGCAGTTCTTC.